Listed here is a single T cell receptor beta chain. Its antigen is undetermined. The assay was immunoSEQ multiplex PCR, and TCRdb's table has in-frame clones only and misses some. The sample gives some 300,000 clones, roughly 85% of which show up once; 6.5% to 8% is in the top ten. From germline, CDR1 is SEHNR and CDR2 FQNEAQ (reference sequence). The CDR3 has 17 residues. V trimming: 5 bases; J trimming: 3 bases; junction bases outside the gene matches: 10. The data originate from a study of cytotoxic CD8 clonotypes in ibrutinib-treated CLL. Study-wide context: Treatment had run for a median 12 months, range 6 to 36, when response samples were taken. General observations from the study: With treatment, public clonotypes, which were uncommon, either contracted or remained stable. The clonality went up when patients responded to ibrutinib and dropped back toward baseline at progression. Lymph node repertoires were not studied, and sampling times were unmatched.

Sequencing was performed on PBMCs, taken before ibrutinib treatment. The gene calls are TRBV7-9 and TRBJ1-2; 12 nucleotides match TRBD1. This sequence was found in a human donor with chronic lymphocytic leukemia. The CDR3 nucleotides read TGTGCCAGCAGCACCCGGGACAGGGGGCCAACGTACTATGGCTACACCTTC. This encodes CASSTRDRGPTYYGYTF.